The TCR beta chain under discussion was sequenced for a study of blood T cell repertoires in COVID-19. Assay used: immunoSEQ multiplex PCR; TCRdb lists only in-frame clones, some missing. The table records roughly 120,000 clones, roughly 90% of them present only once. The germline CDR1 and CDR2 sequences are MNHEY and SMNVEV (reference sequence). With 6 bases removed from V and 3 bases from J, the gap between germline ends came to 6 bases. The CDR3 loop spans 11 amino acids. J is TRBJ2-7 and V is TRBV27; D gene ambiguous. Material for sequencing was peripheral blood. The receptor was derived from a man over 45 with COVID-19, enrolled during active disease. CDR3 coding DNA: TGTGCCAGCAGCGACAACTACGAGCAGTACTTC. It translates to CASSDNYEQYF.